This TCR beta chain is from a study of human T cells and chemical hapten exposure. The time point is: pre-sensitization, week 0. Treatment specified: therapeutic diphenylcyclopropenone sensitization with weekly scalp DPC. Ahead of each patch test application, blood was drawn. Total RNA was isolated from unfractionated whole blood. Of note for this clonotype: The conserved final phenylalanine or tryptophan is absent from the CDR3, which likely points to a read error.

MiXCR, run by TCRdb on the RACE reads, gives a single entry per CDR3 protein. The sample records over 55,000 distinct CDR3 sequences, 9.5% to 10% being singletons. V was shortened by 3 bases and J by 8 bases, with 10 bases between the two germline ends. This CDR3 contains 12 residues. The source is a man aged 35 to 55 with alopecia areata. Some clones in this sample may be carry-over from other donors' samples. Sequencing was performed on whole blood, taken in connection with sensitization to the hapten diphenylcyclopropenone (DPC). The V and J genes are TRBV12-3 or TRBV12-4 and TRBJ1-2; no definite D call. CDR3 residues: CASSLAWGGYTY. The CDR3 coding sequence is TGTGCCAGCAGTTTGGCCTGGGGAGGCTACACCTAC.